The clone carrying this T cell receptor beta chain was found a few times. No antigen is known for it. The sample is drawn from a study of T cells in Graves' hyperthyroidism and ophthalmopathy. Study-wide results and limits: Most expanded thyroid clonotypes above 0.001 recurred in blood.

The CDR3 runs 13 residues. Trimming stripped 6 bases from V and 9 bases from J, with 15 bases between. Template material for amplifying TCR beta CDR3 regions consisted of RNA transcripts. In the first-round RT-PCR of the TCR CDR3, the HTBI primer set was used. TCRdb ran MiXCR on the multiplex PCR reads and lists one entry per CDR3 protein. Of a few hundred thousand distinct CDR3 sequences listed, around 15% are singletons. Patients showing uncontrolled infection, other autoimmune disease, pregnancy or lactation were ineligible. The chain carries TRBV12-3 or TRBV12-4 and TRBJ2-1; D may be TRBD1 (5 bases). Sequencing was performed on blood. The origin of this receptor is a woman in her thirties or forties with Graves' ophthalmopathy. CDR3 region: CASSSRQQGEQFF. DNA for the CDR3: TGTGCCAGCAGCTCAAGACAGCAGGGTGAGCAGTTCTTC.